This T cell receptor (beta chain) came from a study of PD-1 blockade in classical Hodgkin lymphoma. Trimming shortened V by 5 bases and J by 4 bases, and 12 bases separated the two germline ends. Germline lookup yields CDR1 SGDLS and CDR2 YYNGEE. The CDR3 has 13 residues. This clone was picked up a small number of times. Its antigen is still unknown. All patients experienced relapse after autologous stem cell transplantation, and brentuximab vedotin exposure was variable. Clones were sequenced by immunoSEQ multiplex PCR, and TCRdb holds only the in-frame ones, with some missing. The sample contains 50,000 to 75,000 clones, 80% to 90% of which appear only once. Study-wide points: There was a significant rise in CD4+ TCR diversity by C4D1, with no such rise for CD8+.

The sequence was obtained from a human donor with classical Hodgkin lymphoma. Sample: peripheral blood mononuclear cells (PBMCs), taken at baseline. This sequence joins TRBV9 and TRBJ1-2, with a tentative D call TRBD1 (5 bases). CDR3 amino acids: CASSEGVRYGYTF. Written as DNA, the CDR3 is TGTGCCAGCAGTGAAGGGGTTCGCTATGGCTACACCTTC.